The 13 T cell receptor beta chains presented below share a single source sample, sequenced in a study of PD-1 blockade in classical Hodgkin lymphoma. Time point in this sample: newly diagnosed, previously untreated cHL patient sample. Thawed PBMCs underwent magnetic negative selection to yield purified CD4+ T cells. TCRdb keeps only in-frame clones here, not all; method: immunoSEQ multiplex PCR. The table records tens of thousands of clones, 90% of them present only once. Sequences were obtained from CD4+ T cells from blood. Every receptor here comes from a human donor with classical Hodgkin lymphoma.

The rearrangement joins TRBV5-1 to TRBJ2-3, with D possibly matching TRBD2 (6 bases). V lost 3 bases, J lost 0 bases, and 14 bases lay in between. Germline V gene data show CDR1 as SGHRS and CDR2 as YFSETQ. The CDR3 runs 16 residues. The CDR3 reads CASSSRDSPSTDTQYF. CDR3 sequence (DNA): TGCGCCAGCAGCTCTCGGGACTCTCCTAGCACAGATACGCAGTATTTT. The whole variable domain, remainder taken from reference TRBV5-1 and TRBJ2-3, is KAGVTQTPRYLIKTRGQQVTLSCSPISGHRSVSWYQQTPGQGLQFLFEYFSETQRNKGNFPGRFSGRQFSNSRSEMNVSTLELGDSALYLCASSSRDSPSTDTQYFGPGTRLTVL.

This rearrangement joins TRBV5-1 to TRBJ2-7; no definite D call. Germline V gene lookup returns CDR1 SGHRS and CDR2 YFSETQ. The CDR3 sequence is 15 residues long. The V end lost 4 bases, the J end lost 9 bases, and 23 bases lay between the germline ends. The CDR3 bases are TGCGCCAGCAGCCCCTGGGCCCGAGAGAAGGGCGGGCAGTACTTC. This encodes CASSPWAREKGGQYF.

V is TRBV11-1 and J is TRBJ2-5; tentative D call: TRBD2 (7 bases). The CDR3 is made up of 15 amino acids. V lost 7 bases and J lost 2, with 17 bases in between. Germline CDR1 and CDR2: SGHAT and FQDESV (reference sequence). The CDR3 protein is CASTPGEGWQETQYF. DNA of the CDR3: TGTGCCAGCACCCCAGGGGAGGGGTGGCAAGAGACCCAGTACTTC. Full variable domain (missing parts from reference TRBV11-1 and TRBJ2-5): EAEVAQSPRYKITEKSQAVAFWCDPISGHATLYWYRQILGQGPELLVQFQDESVVDDSQLPKDRFSAERLKGVDSTLKIQPAELGDSAMYLCASTPGEGWQETQYFGPGTRLLVL.

The rearrangement joins TRBV27 to TRBJ2-5; either TRBD1 or TRBD2 may fit D (5 bases each). This CDR3 contains 14 residues. Trimming took 1 base from V and 5 from J, leaving 11 bases between them. Germline assignment: CDR1 MNHEY and CDR2 SMNVEV (reference sequence). CDR3 coding DNA: TGTGCCAGCAGTTTATACGGGGCACGGGAGACCCAGTACTTC. It encodes CASSLYGARETQYF.

This clone was found once. This rearrangement joins TRBV7-9 to TRBJ1-4, with D unclear. CDR3 length equals 15 residues. Germline loops: CDR1 SEHNR, CDR2 FQNEAQ (reference sequence). The V and J ends lost 5 bases and 4 bases respectively, with 14 bases between them. CDR3 DNA sequence: TGTGCCAGCAGCCCCACGTGGGATCTTAATGAAAAACTGTTTTTT. Amino acid sequence: CASSPTWDLNEKLFF.

The J gene is TRBJ2-5, the V gene TRBV5-1, with 11 bases identical to TRBD2. The V segment lost 4 bases and the J segment 5 bases; nucleotides outside the gene matches: 10. The CDR3 extends over 16 amino acids. The germline V gene encodes CDR1 SGHRS and CDR2 YFSETQ. CDR3 sequence reads: CASSPRTSGPMETQYF. CDR3 nucleotide sequence: TGCGCCAGCAGCCCGAGGACTAGCGGGCCCATGGAGACCCAGTACTTC.

The CDR3: CASSPTSQETQYF. The CDR3, as DNA: TGTGCCAGCAGTCCGACATCCCAAGAGACCCAGTACTTC. This rearrangement joins TRBV2 to TRBJ2-5, with D unclear. V lost 5 bases and J lost 1, with 8 bases in between. The V gene's germline CDR1 is SNHLY and CDR2 FYNNEI. This CDR3 contains 13 residues.

The CDR3 protein is CASSLYRGYEQYF. For the CDR3, the DNA is TGTGCCAGCAGCTTATACAGGGGGTACGAGCAGTACTTC. The gene calls are TRBV13 and TRBJ2-7; 8 bases map to TRBD1. V lost 2 bases, J lost 4 bases, and 1 base stayed unmatched. Germline loops: CDR1 PRHDT, CDR2 FYEKMQ (reference sequence). There are 13 residues in the CDR3.

The chain couples TRBV7-6 to TRBJ1-1; 11 bases agree with TRBD1. The CDR3 is 15 residues long. Trimming cost V 5 bases and J 6 bases; bases outside gene matches: 8. Per the germline V gene, CDR1 is SGHVS and CDR2 is FNYEAQ. The CDR3 loop reads CASSQRTGGVSEAFF. The CDR3 bases are TGTGCCAGCAGCCAGCGGACAGGGGGCGTCTCTGAAGCTTTCTTT.

In DNA form, the CDR3 reads TGTGCCAGCAGCCAAGGGGTGGGGACTGAAGCTTTCTTT. Its protein is CASSQGVGTEAFF. The J gene is TRBJ1-1, the V gene TRBV14; D remains ambiguous. Germline loops: CDR1 SGHDN, CDR2 FVKESK. This CDR3 spans 13 amino acids. V lost 1 base and J lost 5, with 8 bases in between.

V usage is TRBV5-4 and J usage is TRBJ2-3; 11 bases line up with TRBD1. The CDR3 consists of 15 residues. Germline lookup yields CDR1 SGHNT and CDR2 YYREEE (reference sequence). J lost 2 bases, V lost 5 bases, and 4 bases had no gene match. The CDR3 DNA sequence: TGTGCCAGCAGACTGGACAGGGGGCTCACAGATACGCAGTATTTT. It specifies CASRLDRGLTDTQYF.

This clone was seen only once. CDR3: CASSDGYRVNNEQFF. In nucleotides, the CDR3 is TGTGCCAGCAGTGACGGATATCGGGTTAACAATGAGCAGTTCTTC. This sequence joins TRBV6-4 and TRBJ2-1; D remains unclear. This CDR3 spans 15 amino acids. V shed 2 bases and J shed 5 bases, with 13 bases lying between them. Germline V gene data show CDR1 as MRHNA and CDR2 as SNTAGT.

The chain is built from TRBV27 and TRBJ2-7; no clear D gene. This CDR3 is built from 11 residues. CDR1 and CDR2 from the germline V gene are MNHEY and SMNVEV (reference sequence). V dropped 8 bases and J dropped 6 bases, with 11 bases sitting between them. In DNA form, the CDR3 reads TGTGCCAGCCGTGGATGGGGCGAGCAGTACTTC. It specifies CASRGWGEQYF.